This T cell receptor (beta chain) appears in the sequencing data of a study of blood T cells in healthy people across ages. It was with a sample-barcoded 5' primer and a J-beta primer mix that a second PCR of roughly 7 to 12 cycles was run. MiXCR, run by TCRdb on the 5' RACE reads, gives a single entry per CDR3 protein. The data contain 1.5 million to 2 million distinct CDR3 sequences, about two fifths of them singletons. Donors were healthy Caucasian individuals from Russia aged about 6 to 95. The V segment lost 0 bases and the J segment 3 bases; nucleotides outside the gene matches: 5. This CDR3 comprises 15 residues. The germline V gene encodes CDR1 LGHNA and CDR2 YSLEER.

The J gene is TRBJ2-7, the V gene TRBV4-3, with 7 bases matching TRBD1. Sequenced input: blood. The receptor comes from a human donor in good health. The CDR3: CASSQEGGLLYEQYF. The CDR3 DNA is TGCGCCAGCAGCCAAGAAGGGGGCCTACTCTACGAGCAGTACTTC.